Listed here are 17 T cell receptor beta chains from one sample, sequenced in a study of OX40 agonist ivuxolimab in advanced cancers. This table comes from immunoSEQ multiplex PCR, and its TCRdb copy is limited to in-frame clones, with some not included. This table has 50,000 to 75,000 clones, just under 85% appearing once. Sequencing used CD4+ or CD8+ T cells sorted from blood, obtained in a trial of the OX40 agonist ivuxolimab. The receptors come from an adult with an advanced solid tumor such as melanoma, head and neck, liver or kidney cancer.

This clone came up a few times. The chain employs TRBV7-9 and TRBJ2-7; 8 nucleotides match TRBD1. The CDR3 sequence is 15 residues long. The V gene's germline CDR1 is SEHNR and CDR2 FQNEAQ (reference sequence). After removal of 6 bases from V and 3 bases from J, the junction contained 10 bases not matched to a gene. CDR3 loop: CASRSPGQAYYEQYF. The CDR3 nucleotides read TGTGCCAGCAGATCACCGGGACAGGCGTACTACGAGCAGTACTTC.

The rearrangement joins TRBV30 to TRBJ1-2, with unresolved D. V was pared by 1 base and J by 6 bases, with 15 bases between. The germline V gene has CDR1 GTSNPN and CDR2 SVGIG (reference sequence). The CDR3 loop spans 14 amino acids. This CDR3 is CAWSDGRLGHGYTF. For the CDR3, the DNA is TGTGCCTGGAGTGACGGACGCTTAGGTCATGGCTACACCTTC.

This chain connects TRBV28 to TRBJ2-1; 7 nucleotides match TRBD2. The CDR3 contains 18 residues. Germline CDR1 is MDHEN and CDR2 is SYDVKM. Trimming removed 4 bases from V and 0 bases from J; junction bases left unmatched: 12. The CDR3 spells CASSSRGGPPSSYNEQFF. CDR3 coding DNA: TGTGCCAGCAGTTCGCGGGGAGGGCCCCCGAGCTCCTACAATGAGCAGTTCTTC.

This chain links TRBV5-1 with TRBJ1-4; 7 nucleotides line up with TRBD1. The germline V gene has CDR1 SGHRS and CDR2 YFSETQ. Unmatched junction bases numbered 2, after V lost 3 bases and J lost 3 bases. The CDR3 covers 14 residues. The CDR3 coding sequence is TGCGCCAGCAGCTCTGGACAGGCTAATGAAAAACTGTTTTTT. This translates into CASSSGQANEKLFF.

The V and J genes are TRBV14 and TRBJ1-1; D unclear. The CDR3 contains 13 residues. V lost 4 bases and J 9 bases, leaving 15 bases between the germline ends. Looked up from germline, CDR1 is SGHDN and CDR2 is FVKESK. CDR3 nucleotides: TGTGCCAGCAGCCGAGGTCTCGAAGGGAAAGCTTTCTTT. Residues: CASSRGLEGKAFF.

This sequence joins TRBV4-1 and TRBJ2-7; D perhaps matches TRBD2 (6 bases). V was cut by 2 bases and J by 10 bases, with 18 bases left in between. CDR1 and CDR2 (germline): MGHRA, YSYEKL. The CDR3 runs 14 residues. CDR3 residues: CASSQSAGSSEQYF. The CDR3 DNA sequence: TGCGCCAGCAGCCAATCGGCGGGATCTAGCGAACAGTACTTC.

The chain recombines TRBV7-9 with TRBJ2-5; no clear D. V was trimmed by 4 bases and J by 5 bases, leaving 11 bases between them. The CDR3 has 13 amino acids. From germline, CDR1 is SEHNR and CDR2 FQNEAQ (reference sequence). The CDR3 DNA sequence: TGTGCCAGCAGCTCCCCTTATGAGGAGACCCAGTACTTC. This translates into CASSSPYEETQYF.

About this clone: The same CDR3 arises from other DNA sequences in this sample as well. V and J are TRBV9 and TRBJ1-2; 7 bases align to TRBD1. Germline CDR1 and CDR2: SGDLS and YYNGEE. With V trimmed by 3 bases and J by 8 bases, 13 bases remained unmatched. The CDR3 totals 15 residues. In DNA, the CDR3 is TGTGCCAGCAGCGACGTACGAAAGGGGGCGGTGGGCTACACCTTC. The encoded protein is CASSDVRKGAVGYTF.

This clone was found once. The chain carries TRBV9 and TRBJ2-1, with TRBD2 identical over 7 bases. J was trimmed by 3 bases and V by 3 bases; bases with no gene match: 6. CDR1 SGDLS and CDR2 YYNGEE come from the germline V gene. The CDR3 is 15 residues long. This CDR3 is CASSAGGKSYNEQFF. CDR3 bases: TGTGCCAGCAGCGCCGGGGGGAAGAGCTACAATGAGCAGTTCTTC.

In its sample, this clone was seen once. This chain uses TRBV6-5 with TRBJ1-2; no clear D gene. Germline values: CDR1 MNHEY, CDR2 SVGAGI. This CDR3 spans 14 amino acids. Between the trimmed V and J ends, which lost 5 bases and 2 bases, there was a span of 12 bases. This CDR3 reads CASSLDGENYGYTF. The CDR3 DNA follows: TGTGCCAGCAGTCTGGACGGGGAGAACTATGGCTACACCTTC.

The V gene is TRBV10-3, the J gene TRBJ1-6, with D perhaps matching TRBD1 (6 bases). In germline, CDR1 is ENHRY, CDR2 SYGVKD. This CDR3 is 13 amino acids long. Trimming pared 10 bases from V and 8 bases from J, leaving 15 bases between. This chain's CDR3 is CATTWTEDSPLHF. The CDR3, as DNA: TGTGCCACCACATGGACAGAAGATTCACCCCTCCACTTT.

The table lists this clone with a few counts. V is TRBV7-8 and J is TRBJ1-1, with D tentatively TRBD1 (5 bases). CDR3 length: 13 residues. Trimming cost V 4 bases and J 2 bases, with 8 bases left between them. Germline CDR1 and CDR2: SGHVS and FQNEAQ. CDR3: CASSWDGNTEAFF. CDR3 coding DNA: TGTGCCAGCAGCTGGGACGGAAACACTGAAGCTTTCTTT.

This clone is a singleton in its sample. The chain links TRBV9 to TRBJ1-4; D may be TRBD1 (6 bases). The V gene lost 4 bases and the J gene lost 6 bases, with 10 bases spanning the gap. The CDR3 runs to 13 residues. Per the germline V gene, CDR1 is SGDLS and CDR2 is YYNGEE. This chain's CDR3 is CASSPWTDEKLFF. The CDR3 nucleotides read TGTGCCAGCAGCCCCTGGACAGATGAAAAACTGTTTTTT.

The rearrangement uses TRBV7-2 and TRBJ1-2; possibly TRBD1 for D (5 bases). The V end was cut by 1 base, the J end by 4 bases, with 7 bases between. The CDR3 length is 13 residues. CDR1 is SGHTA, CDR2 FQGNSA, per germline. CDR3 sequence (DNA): TGTGCCAGCAGCTTAGACAGGTTCTATGGCTACACCTTC. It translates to CASSLDRFYGYTF.

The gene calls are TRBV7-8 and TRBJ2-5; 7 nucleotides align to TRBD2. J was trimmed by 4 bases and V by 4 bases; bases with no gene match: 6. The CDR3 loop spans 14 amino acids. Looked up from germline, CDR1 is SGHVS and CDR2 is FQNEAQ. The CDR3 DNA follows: TGTGCCAGCAGCTCTCGGACTAGATCAGAGACCCAGTACTTC. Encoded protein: CASSSRTRSETQYF. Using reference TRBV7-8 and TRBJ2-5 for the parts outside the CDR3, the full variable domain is GAGVSQSPRYKVAKRGQDVALRCDPISGHVSLFWYQQALGQGPEFLTYFQNEAQLDKSGLPSDRFFAERPEGSVSTLKIQRTQQEDSAVYLCASSSRTRSETQYFGPGTRLLVL.

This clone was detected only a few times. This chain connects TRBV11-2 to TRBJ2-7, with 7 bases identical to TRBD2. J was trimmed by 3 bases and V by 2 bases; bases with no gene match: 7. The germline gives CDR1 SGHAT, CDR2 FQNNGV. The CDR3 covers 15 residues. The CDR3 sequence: CASSLTLAENYEQYF. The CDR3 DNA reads TGTGCCAGCAGCTTAACGCTAGCGGAGAACTACGAGCAGTACTTC.

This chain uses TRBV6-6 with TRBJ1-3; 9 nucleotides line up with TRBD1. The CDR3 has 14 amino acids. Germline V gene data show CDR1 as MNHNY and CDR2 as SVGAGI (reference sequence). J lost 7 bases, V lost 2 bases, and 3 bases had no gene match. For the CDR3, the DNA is TGTGCCAGCAGTTACGGGACAGGGCTCAACACCATATATTTT. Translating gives CASSYGTGLNTIYF.